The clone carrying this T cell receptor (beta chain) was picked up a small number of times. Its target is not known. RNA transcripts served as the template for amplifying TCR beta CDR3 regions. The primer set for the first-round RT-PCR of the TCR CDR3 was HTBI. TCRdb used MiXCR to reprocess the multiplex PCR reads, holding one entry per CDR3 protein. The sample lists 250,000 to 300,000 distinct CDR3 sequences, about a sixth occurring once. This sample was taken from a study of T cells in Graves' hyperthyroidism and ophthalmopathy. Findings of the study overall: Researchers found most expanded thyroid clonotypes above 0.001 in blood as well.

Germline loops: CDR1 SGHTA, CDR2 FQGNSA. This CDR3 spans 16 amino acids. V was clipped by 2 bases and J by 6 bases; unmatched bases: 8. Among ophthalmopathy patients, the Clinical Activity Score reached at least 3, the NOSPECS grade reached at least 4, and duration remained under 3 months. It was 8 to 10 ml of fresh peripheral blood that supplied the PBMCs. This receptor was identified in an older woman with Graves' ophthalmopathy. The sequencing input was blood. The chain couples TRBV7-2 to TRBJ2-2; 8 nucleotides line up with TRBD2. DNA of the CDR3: TGTGCCAGCAGCTTATACACTAGCGGTCGTTCCGGGGAGCTGTTTTTT. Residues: CASSLYTSGRSGELFF.